Below, 7 T cell receptor beta chains from the same sample are listed, as sequenced in a study of blood T cells in healthy people across ages. Then a second PCR, running about 6 to 12 cycles, was carried out with a sample-barcoded 5' primer and a J-beta primer mix. TCRdb redid the calling of the 5' RACE reads with MiXCR, one entry per CDR3 protein. The sample has approximately 960,000 distinct CDR3 sequences; about 27% are singletons. The sample also formed part of further work on T cells of mothers and their children.

Sequenced material: blood. The receptors stem from a woman in her thirties or forties in good health.

This clonotype came up many times. The V call is TRBV2, the J call TRBJ2-7, with a tentative D call TRBD2 (6 bases). The CDR3 has 13 amino acids. The V end was cut by 1 base, the J end by 6 bases, with 10 bases between. CDR1 SNHLY and CDR2 FYNNEI come from the germline V gene. CDR3 region: CASSEGLALEQYF. CDR3 nucleotides: TGTGCCAGCAGTGAAGGGCTAGCGCTCGAGCAGTACTTC.

The chain employs TRBV12-3 or TRBV12-4 and TRBJ2-7; 10 nucleotides match TRBD1. The V segment lost 6 bases and the J segment 2 bases; nucleotides outside the gene matches: 7. The CDR3 contains 15 residues. The CDR3 DNA reads as TGTGCCAGCAGACAGGACAGGGGGAAACCCTACGAGCAGTACTTC. It yields the protein CASRQDRGKPYEQYF.

This clonotype came up a few times. The chain links TRBV28 to TRBJ1-5; 10 nucleotides agree with TRBD1. Trimming took 5 bases from V and 6 from J; bases not matched to a gene: 7. The CDR3 spans 15 residues. The germline V gene has CDR1 MDHEN and CDR2 SYDVKM. The DNA for the CDR3 is TGTGCCAGCAGTACCACGACAGGGGGCGGTCAGCCCCAGCATTTT. Protein product: CASSTTTGGGQPQHF.

The chain employs TRBV5-1 and TRBJ1-1; 8 bases agree with TRBD1. The CDR3 spans 15 residues. Germline assignment: CDR1 SGHRS and CDR2 YFSETQ. With 6 bases clipped from V and 0 bases from J, the junction kept 7 bases outside the gene matches. This chain's CDR3 is CASNSWTGMNTEAFF. CDR3 DNA sequence: TGCGCCAGCAACTCGTGGACAGGGATGAACACTGAAGCTTTCTTT.

With regard to this clonotype: A much larger clone differs from this one at a single base, so this may be a read error. The chain is built from TRBV29-1 and TRBJ2-3; a weak D match, TRBD2 (6 bases). The germline V gene encodes CDR1 SQVTM and CDR2 ANQGSEA. This CDR3 region has 13 residues. The V end was cut by 7 bases, the J end by 2 bases, with 13 bases between. CDR3 DNA sequence: TGCAGCGGGGGACTGCCCTACACAGATACGCAGTATTTT. It yields the protein CSGGLPYTDTQYF.

Comment on this clonotype: Just one base apart from a much larger clone, this may be a read error. The rearrangement links TRBV27 to TRBJ2-7; 7 positions agree with TRBD2. Germline CDR1 reads MNHEY; CDR2 reads SMNVEV (reference sequence). The CDR3 sequence is 14 residues long. The J segment lost 4 bases and the V segment lost 6 bases, leaving 9 bases of the junction unmatched. CDR3 in DNA: TGTGCCAGCAGCCAAATAGCGGGTCATTACGAGCAGTACTTC. This encodes CASSQIAGHYEQYF.

The chain carries TRBV5-1 and TRBJ2-1; 8 nucleotides align to TRBD2. V was clipped by 2 bases and J by 6 bases; unmatched bases: 7. The V gene's germline CDR1 is SGHRS and CDR2 YFSETQ. The CDR3 is 15 amino acids. The chain's CDR3 is CASSFGLATANEQFF. DNA for the CDR3: TGCGCCAGCAGCTTCGGACTAGCTACCGCCAATGAGCAGTTCTTC. Complete variable domain (other parts from reference TRBV5-1 and TRBJ2-1): KAGVTQTPRYLIKTRGQQVTLSCSPISGHRSVSWYQQTPGQGLQFLFEYFSETQRNKGNFPGRFSGRQFSNSRSEMNVSTLELGDSALYLCASSFGLATANEQFFGPGTRLTVL.